The 12 T cell receptor beta chains presented below share a single source sample, sequenced in a study of T-cell memory formation after mild COVID-19. MiXCR, run by TCRdb on the 5' RACE reads, gives a single entry per CDR3 protein. Here the sample spans 150,000 to 200,000 distinct CDR3 sequences, roughly 28% being singletons. The sequenced material came from PBMCs or a T cell subset sorted from them (not recorded which). These receptors were collected from an adult woman who had mild COVID-19 (a few samples of this study predate the infection). Cell type and time point are not known.

This clonotype was detected a few times. The V and J genes are TRBV6-2 or TRBV6-3 and TRBJ2-7, with TRBD1 matching over 8 bases. Germline assignment: CDR1 MNHEY and CDR2 SVGEGT. This CDR3 comprises 14 residues. V lost 5 bases to trimming and J lost 4 bases; unmatched junction nucleotides: 7. The CDR3 loop is CASSLQGARYEQYF. In nucleotides, the CDR3 is TGTGCCAGCAGTCTGCAGGGGGCGAGGTACGAGCAGTACTTC.

This clonotype was seen a few times. V gene TRBV7-9 combines with J gene TRBJ2-7; D unclear. The germline gives CDR1 SEHNR, CDR2 FQNEAQ (reference sequence). This CDR3 comprises 11 residues. The V gene lost 5 bases and the J gene lost 7 bases, with 9 bases spanning the gap. In DNA, the CDR3 is TGTGCCAGCAGCCAAGCCCGGGAGCAGTACTTC. Protein sequence: CASSQAREQYF.

The CDR3 is CASSEWSSGLQETQYF. The DNA of the CDR3 is TGTGCCAGCAGTGAGTGGTCTAGCGGATTACAAGAGACCCAGTACTTC. This chain links TRBV6-1 with TRBJ2-5; the match to TRBD2 covers 7 bases. V shed 3 bases, J shed 2 bases, and the junction held 9 bases outside the gene matches. Germline CDR1 and CDR2: MNHNS and SASEGT. The CDR3 totals 16 residues.

This clonotype was counted a few times. This chain joins TRBV29-1 and TRBJ1-1, with D hard to call. The CDR3 totals 10 residues. V was shortened by 5 bases and J by 7 bases, with 8 bases between the two germline ends. Germline CDR1 and CDR2: SQVTM and ANQGSEA. DNA for the CDR3: TGCAGCGTTTCATATGGTGAAGCTTTCTTT. Encoded protein: CSVSYGEAFF.

This clonotype was seen only a few times. V usage is TRBV7-6 and J usage is TRBJ1-3; perhaps TRBD1 as D (5 bases). Germline CDR1 SGHVS, CDR2 FNYEAQ. CDR3 length equals 16 residues. Between the trimmed V and J ends, which lost 0 bases and 0 bases, there was a span of 9 bases. The CDR3 DNA reads as TGTGCCAGCAGCTTAGCGGGACCGGACTCTGGAAACACCATATATTTT. It is translated as CASSLAGPDSGNTIYF.

There are a few counts of this clonotype. The chain has TRBV11-1 and TRBJ1-1; D possibly corresponds to TRBD1 (6 bases). The V gene lost 1 base and the J gene lost 8 bases, with 11 bases spanning the gap. The germline gives CDR1 SGHAT, CDR2 FQDESV (reference sequence). This CDR3 contains 13 residues. The CDR3 DNA reads TGTGCCAGCAGCTTAGGGTCAGGGACAGAAGCTTTCTTT. Translated, it gives CASSLGSGTEAFF. Based on the CDR3 plus reference TRBV11-1 and TRBJ1-1, the full variable domain is EAEVAQSPRYKITEKSQAVAFWCDPISGHATLYWYRQILGQGPELLVQFQDESVVDDSQLPKDRFSAERLKGVDSTLKIQPAELGDSAMYLCASSLGSGTEAFFGQGTRLTVV.

This clonotype appeared once. J is TRBJ1-5 and V is TRBV6-6; a possible D gene is TRBD1 (6 bases). Germline values: CDR1 MNHNY, CDR2 SVGAGI (reference sequence). The CDR3 is 17 residues long. Trimming pared 6 bases from V and 2 bases from J, leaving 20 bases between. For the CDR3, the DNA is TGTGCCAGCAGCAAAGCGACAGGCGGGGAGGGCAATCAGCCCCAGCATTTT. Its translation: CASSKATGGEGNQPQHF.

This clonotype was detected only once. The chain employs TRBV12-3 or TRBV12-4 and TRBJ1-4; D unresolved. The CDR3 covers 14 residues. Trimming shortened V by 2 bases and J by 7 bases, and 11 bases separated the two germline ends. The CDR3 DNA reads TGTGCCAGCAGTTTACGCAGCTTAGGTGAAAAACTGTTTTTT. Translation gives CASSLRSLGEKLFF.

This clonotype occurred a few times. J is TRBJ1-1 and V is TRBV2; D is uncertain. Looked up from germline, CDR1 is SNHLY and CDR2 is FYNNEI. The CDR3 extends over 13 amino acids. Trimming cost V 3 bases and J 1 base, with 6 bases left between them. The CDR3: CASSDGGNTEAFF. In DNA form, the CDR3 reads TGTGCCAGCAGTGACGGCGGGAACACTGAAGCTTTCTTT.

This clonotype was seen more than once but under ten times. V usage is TRBV6-5 and J usage is TRBJ2-1, with 7 bases that match TRBD2. The V gene's germline CDR1 is MNHEY and CDR2 SVGAGI. The CDR3 sequence is 17 residues long. J lost 5 bases, V lost 0 bases, and 10 bases had no gene match. CDR3 amino acids: CASSYSVIAGADNEQFF. The DNA for the CDR3 is TGTGCCAGCAGTTACTCAGTCATCGCGGGAGCCGACAATGAGCAGTTCTTC.

This clonotype has a handful of counts. This rearrangement joins TRBV5-1 to TRBJ1-1, with a tentative D call TRBD1 (5 bases). Germline CDR1 reads SGHRS; CDR2 reads YFSETQ. The CDR3 consists of 15 residues. The germline V and J ends were trimmed by 0 bases and 5 bases, with 14 bases remaining between them. The CDR3 nucleotides are TGCGCCAGCAGCTTGGAGACCGGGACGTTGACTGAAGCTTTCTTT. Translation gives CASSLETGTLTEAFF.

The chain combines TRBV10-3 with TRBJ1-1; the D gene is possibly TRBD1 (5 bases). CDR1 ENHRY and CDR2 SYGVKD come from the germline V gene. The CDR3 is 15 amino acids. V gave up 6 bases and J gave up 1 base, with 15 bases separating them. This CDR3 reads CAIRPDGGTNTEAFF. The CDR3 region has the DNA TGTGCCATCAGGCCCGATGGGGGAACGAACACTGAAGCTTTCTTT.